The present T cell receptor beta chain was sequenced within a study of T cells in Graves' hyperthyroidism and ophthalmopathy. Germline V CDR1 and CDR2: DFQATT, SNEGSKA (reference sequence). Trimming took off 1 base at V and 4 bases at J, with 14 bases between the two ends. The CDR3 runs 15 residues. Each diagnosis was grounded in clinical symptoms, serum thyroxine and TRAb, thyroid ultrasound, and orbital computed tomography. The TCR beta CDR3 regions underwent amplification using RNA transcripts as the source. The HTBI primer set served for first-round RT-PCR of the TCR CDR3. MiXCR, run by TCRdb on the multiplex PCR reads, gives a single entry per CDR3 protein. The repertoire has around 580,000 distinct CDR3 sequences, around 46% of them found once; the top ten carry about 8%.

This rearrangement joins TRBV20-1 to TRBJ1-3; D call uncertain. Sequences were obtained from peripheral blood or thyroid tissue (not recorded which). The receptor was derived from a woman aged 18-30 years with Graves' hyperthyroidism. The CDR3 is CSARGHRGFGNTIYF. CDR3 nucleotides: TGCAGTGCTAGAGGTCATCGGGGATTCGGAAACACCATATATTTT.